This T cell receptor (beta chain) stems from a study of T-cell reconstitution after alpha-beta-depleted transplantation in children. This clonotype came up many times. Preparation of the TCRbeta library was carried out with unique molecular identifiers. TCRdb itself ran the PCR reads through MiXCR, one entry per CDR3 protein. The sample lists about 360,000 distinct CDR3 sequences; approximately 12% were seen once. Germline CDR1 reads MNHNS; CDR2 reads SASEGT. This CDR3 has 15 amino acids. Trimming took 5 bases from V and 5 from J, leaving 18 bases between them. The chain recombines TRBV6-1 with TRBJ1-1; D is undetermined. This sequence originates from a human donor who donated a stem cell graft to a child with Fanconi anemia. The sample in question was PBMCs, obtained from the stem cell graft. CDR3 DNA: TGTGCCAGCAGTAGGGCGACGGAGAGCGGGACTGAAGCTTTCTTT. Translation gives CASSRATESGTEAFF.